This TCR beta chain was observed in a study of T cell responses to AZD1222 COVID-19 vaccine. Study conclusions and caveats: Regions left unmutated in variants are reportedly the target of nearly half of spike-specific TCRs. Elevations in Spike-specific TCR breadth and depth followed administration of two AZD1222 doses.

A single count supports this clone. Its antigen remains unknown. V was trimmed by 2 bases and J by 0 bases, leaving 14 bases between them. Germline assignment: CDR1 SNHLY and CDR2 FYNNEI. The CDR3 spans 16 residues. Analysis merged second doses at about 4 or about 12 weeks. Assay used: immunoSEQ multiplex PCR; TCRdb lists only in-frame clones, some missing. Here the sample spans about 120,000 clones, approximately 94% being singletons. The material sequenced was peripheral blood, taken 28 days after the second AZD1222 dose. This TCR was sampled from an adult who received the AZD1222 COVID-19 vaccine. The V and J genes are TRBV2 and TRBJ2-7; no clear D. The CDR3, as DNA: TGTGCCAGCAGTGAATATTCCACAGAGATCTCCTACGAGCAGTACTTC. As protein: CASSEYSTEISYEQYF.